This passage covers 9 T cell receptor beta chains from one sample sequenced in a study of T cells after yellow fever vaccination. TCRdb re-called the 5' RACE reads with MiXCR, one entry per CDR3 protein. The sample carries about 230,000 distinct CDR3 sequences, about 7% recorded once. Sample: CD4+ T cells sorted from PBMCs, taken on the day of the yellow fever booster vaccination. The receptors were sampled from a man aged 30 to 39 who received the YFV17D yellow fever vaccine.

This clonotype occurred a few times. V and J are TRBV15 and TRBJ1-5; the match to TRBD1 covers 8 bases. J was trimmed by 9 bases and V by 0 bases; bases with no gene match: 7. This CDR3 is built from 15 residues. Germline V gene lookup returns CDR1 LNHNV and CDR2 YYDKDF (reference sequence). CDR3 loop: CATSRDGQGVTPQHF. The CDR3 DNA reads TGTGCCACCAGCAGAGATGGACAGGGCGTAACGCCCCAGCATTTT. Combining the CDR3 with reference TRBV15 and TRBJ1-5 gives the whole variable domain DAMVIQNPRYQVTQFGKPVTLSCSQTLNHNVMYWYQQKSSQAPKLLFHYYDKDFNNEADTPDNFQSRRPNTSFCFLDIRSPGLGDTAMYLCATSRDGQGVTPQHFGDGTRLSIL.

This clonotype has ten or more counts. The genes are TRBV28 and TRBJ2-3; perhaps D is TRBD1 or TRBD2 (6 bases each). In germline, CDR1 is MDHEN, CDR2 SYDVKM. V gave up 6 bases and J gave up 5 bases, with 15 bases separating them. This CDR3 spans 14 amino acids. The CDR3 nucleotides are TGTGCCAGCAGCCAAGGGGGGCAGGTAGATACGCAGTATTTT. Translation gives CASSQGGQVDTQYF.

The rearrangement joins TRBV20-1 to TRBJ2-2; TRBD2 might be the D (5 bases). CDR1 DFQATT and CDR2 SNEGSKA come from the germline V gene (reference sequence). The CDR3 spans 12 residues. The CDR3 sequence is CGTTRGTGELFF. For the CDR3, the DNA is TGCGGAACTACCCGGGGCACCGGGGAGCTGTTTTTT.

This clonotype was counted at least ten times. The chain recombines TRBV7-8 with TRBJ2-5, with no clear D. From germline, CDR1 is SGHVS and CDR2 FQNEAQ. The CDR3 sequence is 13 residues long. V dropped 3 bases and J dropped 5 bases, with 10 bases sitting between them. The CDR3, as DNA: TGTGCCAGCAGCTTTGACGTGGCGGAGACCCAGTACTTC. Translating it yields CASSFDVAETQYF.

The table lists this clonotype with a few counts. The genes are TRBV7-8 and TRBJ2-7, with D maybe TRBD1 (6 bases). The CDR3 totals 15 residues. The V and J ends lost 2 bases and 4 bases respectively, with 15 bases between them. Germline assignment: CDR1 SGHVS and CDR2 FQNEAQ. CDR3 DNA sequence: TGTGCCAGCAGCTTACTTCTTGACAGGTCATACGAGCAGTACTTC. This codes for CASSLLLDRSYEQYF.

The sample holds many counts of this clonotype. The CDR3 reads CASSLSASLFVAFF. DNA of the CDR3: TGTGCCAGCAGCTTGTCCGCGTCGCTCTTCGTAGCTTTCTTT. The chain joins TRBV5-6 to TRBJ1-1; no firm D call. This CDR3 spans 14 amino acids. V was shortened by 1 base and J by 10 bases, with 17 bases between the two germline ends. From germline, CDR1 is SGHDT and CDR2 YYEEEE. Full variable domain (missing parts from reference TRBV5-6 and TRBJ1-1): DAGVTQSPTHLIKTRGQQVTLRCSPKSGHDTVSWYQQALGQGPQFIFQYYEEEERQRGNFPDRFSGHQFPNYSSELNVNALLLGDSALYLCASSLSASLFVAFFGQGTRLTVV.

The genes are TRBV20-1 and TRBJ2-1, with 10 bases fitting TRBD2. The CDR3 covers 16 residues. With V trimmed by 6 bases and J by 8 bases, 16 bases remained unmatched. Looked up from germline, CDR1 is DFQATT and CDR2 is SNEGSKA (reference sequence). CDR3 coding DNA: TGCAGTGCCTCCAGACGGTCTAGCGGGAGTACTTATGAGCAGTTCTTC. It encodes CSASRRSSGSTYEQFF.

This clonotype occurred a few times. The rearrangement links TRBV6-5 to TRBJ2-7; possibly TRBD2 for D (5 bases). CDR3 length: 15 amino acids. Germline-derived CDR1 and CDR2 are MNHEY and SVGAGI. The V gene lost 0 bases and the J gene lost 2 bases, with 11 bases spanning the gap. This CDR3 reads CASSYSKRDPYEQYF. The CDR3 DNA is TGTGCCAGCAGTTACTCGAAACGGGATCCCTACGAGCAGTACTTC.

This clonotype was found many times. This chain joins TRBV12-3 or TRBV12-4 and TRBJ2-3, with TRBD2 as a possible D gene (5 bases). There are 14 residues in the CDR3. Trimming took 6 bases from V and 5 from J, leaving 15 bases between them. CDR3 bases: TGTGCCAGCAGGACCCGGGGAGTGATAGATACGCAGTATTTT. Translating it yields CASRTRGVIDTQYF.